This TCR beta chain appears in the sequencing data of a study of response to subunit inactivated influenza vaccine. General study points: Each seasonal flu vaccination may recruit only limited new T cells, authors suggested.

TCRdb itself ran the RT-PCR reads through MiXCR, one entry per CDR3 protein. The table includes some 500,000 distinct CDR3 sequences, approximately 15% detected once. As to this clonotype: Its antigen remains unknown.

The CDR3 sequence is 17 residues long. V gave up 7 bases and J gave up 4 bases; unmatched junction bases: 10. Per the germline V gene, CDR1 is MDHEN and CDR2 is SYDVKM. J is TRBJ2-2 and V is TRBV28; 12 nucleotides agree with TRBD2. The sequences come from CD4+ T cells sorted from PBMCs, collected approximately 25 months after vaccination. The sequence was obtained from a man aged 50 to 75 who received an inactivated influenza vaccine. In DNA form, the CDR3 reads TGTGCCAGCACCCTAAGGACTAGCGGGATGAGCACCGGGGAGCTGTTTTTT. Amino acids: CASTLRTSGMSTGELFF.